This is a list of T cell receptor beta chains from one sample in a study of identical twins. TCRdb re-analysed the 5' RACE reads in MiXCR, keeping a single row per CDR3 protein. The table includes about 700,000 distinct CDR3 sequences, around 8.3% detected once. These same data were also listed under a study on yellow fever vaccine responses in identical twins.

What was sequenced was PBMCs. The receptor source for this set is a woman younger than 35 in good health. Both conserved end residues are part of each CDR3. A D gene is named only where the DNA matches it firmly. Not all rows give a size; the values are once, few, many and, for expanded clones, a class.

J gene: TRBJ1-4
V gene: TRBV7-9
D gene: TRBD1
clone size: many
CDR3 protein: CASSLLRGDEKLFF
CDR3 DNA: TGTGCCAGCAGCTTGCTCAGGGGGGATGAAAAACTGTTTTTT

J gene: TRBJ2-1
V gene: TRBV18
D gene: .
clone size: .
CDR3 protein: CASSPGLIREYNEQFF
CDR3 DNA: TGTGCCAGCTCACCAGGCTTGATTCGAGAATACAATGAGCAGTTCTTC

J gene: TRBJ2-3
V gene: TRBV5-1
D gene: .
clone size: few
CDR3 protein: CASSSASADTQYF
CDR3 DNA: TGCGCCAGCAGCTCGGCTAGCGCAGATACGCAGTATTTT

J gene: TRBJ2-1
V gene: TRBV6-2/TRBV6-3
D gene: TRBD2
clone size: .
CDR3 protein: CASSPGGRPYSYNEQFF
CDR3 DNA: TGTGCCAGCAGCCCGGGCGGGAGACCTTACTCCTACAATGAGCAGTTCTTC

J gene: TRBJ2-1
V gene: TRBV6-1
D gene: TRBD2
clone size: .
CDR3 protein: CASSHRTSPPSEQFF
CDR3 DNA: TGTGCCAGCAGCCACAGGACTAGCCCCCCGTCGGAGCAGTTCTTC

J gene: TRBJ2-7
V gene: TRBV11-2
D gene: TRBD2
clone size: few
CDR3 protein: CASSLAAGGPGEQYF
CDR3 DNA: TGTGCCAGCAGCTTAGCTGCGGGAGGGCCTGGCGAGCAGTACTTC

J gene: TRBJ1-1
V gene: TRBV12-3/TRBV12-4
D gene: .
clone size: few
CDR3 protein: CASSLRQGVSAFF
CDR3 DNA: TGTGCCAGCAGTTTGCGCCAAGGGGTCTCAGCTTTCTTT

J gene: TRBJ2-5
V gene: TRBV6-2/TRBV6-3
D gene: .
clone size: .
CDR3 protein: CASRETAMETQYF
CDR3 DNA: TGTGCCAGTAGGGAAACCGCCATGGAGACCCAGTACTTC

J gene: TRBJ2-1
V gene: TRBV11-2
D gene: .
clone size: .
CDR3 protein: CASSLEWLDEQFF
CDR3 DNA: TGTGCCAGCAGCTTAGAGTGGTTGGATGAGCAGTTCTTC

J gene: TRBJ2-2
V gene: TRBV29-1
D gene: .
clone size: .
CDR3 protein: CSVDWVVGAGELFF
CDR3 DNA: TGCAGCGTTGATTGGGTGGTTGGGGCCGGGGAGCTGTTTTTT

J gene: TRBJ2-7
V gene: TRBV12-3/TRBV12-4
D gene: .
clone size: few
CDR3 protein: CASSFFSGGRELYEQYF
CDR3 DNA: TGTGCCAGCAGTTTTTTCTCAGGGGGGCGGGAACTCTACGAGCAGTACTTC

J gene: TRBJ2-6
V gene: TRBV10-1
D gene: .
clone size: many
CDR3 protein: CASSGYSGANVLTF
CDR3 DNA: TGCGCCAGCAGTGGATACTCTGGGGCCAACGTCCTGACTTTC

J gene: TRBJ2-5
V gene: TRBV3-1
D gene: .
clone size: few
CDR3 protein: CASSQEWGTQYF
CDR3 DNA: TGTGCCAGCAGCCAAGAATGGGGGACCCAGTACTTC